The clone carrying this T cell receptor (beta chain) has a single count. Germline V lookup: CDR1 SGDLS, CDR2 YYNGEE. CDR3 length equals 17 residues. Trimming cost V 3 bases and J 0 bases, with 13 bases left between them. This entry comes from a study of T cell responses to AZD1222 COVID-19 vaccine. Repertoires were generated with immunoSEQ multiplex PCR, while TCRdb's copy carries only in-frame clones and drops some. The sample includes roughly 150,000 clones, approximately 85% of them seen just once. This TCR derives from an adult in good health. The sequenced sample was peripheral blood, obtained on day 0 of AZD1222 vaccination. This chain uses TRBV9 with TRBJ2-6, with D perhaps TRBD2 (6 bases). Here the CDR3 reads CASSESLGGSGANVLTF. The CDR3, as DNA: TGTGCCAGCAGCGAAAGCTTGGGGGGCTCTGGGGCCAACGTCCTGACTTTC. Using reference TRBV9 and TRBJ2-6 for the parts outside the CDR3, the full variable domain is DSGVTQTPKHLITATGQRVTLRCSPRSGDLSVYWYQQSLDQGLQFLIQYYNGEERAKGNILERFSAQQFPDLHSELNLSSLELGDSALYFCASSESLGGSGANVLTFGAGSRLTVL.